This T cell receptor beta chain was captured in a study of PD-L1 blockade in urothelial cancer. About the research overall: Timepoints chosen for blood analysis were 3 weeks (second dose) and 6 weeks after treatment start. Blood samples had a median of 141,255 T cells. Points from the study as a whole: It was durable-benefit patients whose tumor-associated blood clones expanded more at 3 weeks.

To note about this clone: Its antigen is not known.

Patients' urothelial carcinoma was locally advanced or metastatic. The table came from immunoSEQ multiplex PCR; TCRdb's copy has only in-frame clones and leaves some out. The sample contains over 45,000 clones, 70% to 90% of which appear only once. The CDR3 is 17 residues long. Deletions cut 5 bases from V and 3 bases from J, with 20 bases between. Germline V CDR1 and CDR2: LNHDA, SQIVND (reference sequence). The specimen was PBMCs, collected around atezolizumab (anti-PD-L1) treatment. The origin of this receptor is a man between 60 and 70 years old with urothelial cancer. The chain carries TRBV19 and TRBJ1-5, with D perhaps matching TRBD1 (5 bases). The CDR3 here is CASSWDFGAGPNQPQHF. The CDR3 nucleotides are TGTGCCAGTAGTTGGGACTTTGGGGCAGGGCCCAATCAGCCCCAGCATTTT. The entire variable domain, with the rest obtained from reference TRBV19 and TRBJ1-5, is as follows: DGGITQSPKYLFRKEGQNVTLSCEQNLNHDAMYWYRQDPGQGLRLIYYSQIVNDFQKGDIAEGYSVSREKKESFPLTVTSAQKNPTAFYLCASSWDFGAGPNQPQHFGDGTRLSIL.